This entry is about one T cell receptor (beta chain). The sample is drawn from a study of T-cell reconstitution after alpha-beta-depleted transplantation in children. Library preparation (for TCRbeta) was performed with unique molecular identifiers. From the PCR reads, TCRdb called clonotypes with MiXCR, one entry per CDR3 protein. This table holds 300,000 to 350,000 distinct CDR3 sequences, roughly 17% found once. Germline-derived CDR1 and CDR2 are DFQATT and SNEGSKA (reference sequence). The CDR3 length is 16 residues. The V gene end was trimmed by 5 bases and the J gene end by 4 bases; junction bases not matched to a gene: 12.

The V and J genes are TRBV20-1 and TRBJ2-2; 8 nucleotides agree with TRBD1. Sequenced material: PBMCs, mostly from graft donor cells, taken 360 days after TCRalphabeta/CD19-depleted stem cell transplant. The sequence came from a male patient aged 2-9 years who had a stem cell transplant for acute lymphoblastic leukemia, so the T cells may come from the graft donor. CDR3 sequence: CSAGSLRQGSTGELFF. CDR3 nucleotide sequence: TGCAGTGCTGGAAGCCTCAGACAGGGGTCCACCGGGGAGCTGTTTTTT.